This record concerns one T cell receptor (beta chain) sequence. The V segment lost 5 bases and the J segment 12 bases; nucleotides outside the gene matches: 8. The CDR3 extends over 13 amino acids. Germline assignment: CDR1 SGHVS and CDR2 FQNEAQ. This entry comes from a study of blood T cell repertoires in COVID-19. Study-wide context: The study drew acute and convalescent COVID-19 samples from the United States, Italy and Spain. PBMCs, B-cell-depleted T cells, or T cells were the source of the cDNA or gDNA that made up the material.

In the original processing: Amplification with reference gene primers provided the estimates of nucleated cell counts. Here immunoSEQ multiplex PCR was the method, and the copy in TCRdb shows in-frame clones only, minus some. V and J calls and clone size follow that table, whereas D and trimming were derived from the DNA. The table lists 250,000 or so clones, around 90% of them singletons. The source material was peripheral blood. The chain couples TRBV7-8 to TRBJ1-5, with 9 bases matching TRBD1. This sequence was found in a young man with active or convalescent COVID-19. CDR3 amino acids: CASSPTQGADQHF. For the CDR3, the DNA is TGTGCCAGCAGCCCCACACAGGGGGCAGACCAGCATTTT.